Shown below are 8 T cell receptor beta chains from a single sample sequenced in a study of T cell repertoires in cytomegalovirus infection. Each CDR3 protein gets one entry after TCRdb re-called the reads with MiXCR. In the table there are some 100,000 distinct CDR3 sequences, around 22% of which are singletons. Sequencing input: CD8+ T cells from PBMCs. Receptor source: a human donor in good health (CMV status not recorded). Some clones in this sample may be carry-over from other donors' samples.

There are a few counts of this clonotype. The V and J genes are TRBV20-1 and TRBJ2-7; tentatively, D is TRBD2 (5 bases). This CDR3 has 14 residues. V was pared by 1 base and J by 0 bases, with 10 bases between. Germline CDR1 reads DFQATT; CDR2 reads SNEGSKA (reference sequence). The CDR3 here is CSARGQTSSYEQYF. In DNA form, the CDR3 reads TGCAGTGCTAGAGGACAAACTAGCTCCTACGAGCAGTACTTC.

This clonotype was seen ten or more times. The chain joins TRBV12-3 or TRBV12-4 to TRBJ2-7; D is perhaps TRBD1 or TRBD2 (5 bases each). Trimming removed 6 bases at V and 1 base at J, with 10 bases between. CDR3 size: 13 residues. The CDR3 region is CASSRDGSYEQYF. CDR3 DNA sequence: TGTGCCAGCAGCAGGGACGGATCCTACGAGCAGTACTTC.

The chain employs TRBV4-1 and TRBJ2-3; D unresolved. The germline V and J ends were trimmed by 0 bases and 4 bases, with 2 bases remaining between them. Germline V gene sequence: CDR1 MGHRA, CDR2 YSYEKL. The length of the CDR3 is 12 residues. CDR3 DNA: TGCGCCAGCAGCCAAGATTCAGATACGCAGTATTTT. This encodes CASSQDSDTQYF.

This clonotype was detected only a few times. V usage is TRBV6-5 and J usage is TRBJ1-1; 7 nucleotides match TRBD1. This CDR3 has 13 residues. The V gene end was trimmed by 6 bases and the J gene end by 1 base; junction bases not matched to a gene: 2. The germline gives CDR1 MNHEY, CDR2 SVGAGI. CDR3 DNA sequence: TGTGCCAGCAGGGGGACAGAGAACACTGAAGCTTTCTTT. Its protein product is CASRGTENTEAFF.

The genes are TRBV14 and TRBJ2-7, with D possibly matching TRBD2 (6 bases). Germline lookup yields CDR1 SGHDN and CDR2 FVKESK. The germline V and J ends were trimmed by 4 bases and 2 bases, with 12 bases remaining between them. The CDR3 loop spans 14 amino acids. The CDR3 protein is CASSPFGGTYEQYF. CDR3 DNA: TGTGCCAGCAGCCCCTTCGGGGGAACCTACGAGCAGTACTTC.

The rearrangement links TRBV24-1 to TRBJ1-5, with D uncertain. Looked up from germline, CDR1 is KGHDR and CDR2 is SFDVKD. Between the trimmed V and J ends, which lost 5 bases and 1 base, there was a span of 11 bases. The CDR3 runs to 15 residues. The CDR3 is CATSVGPGSNQPQHF. The CDR3, as DNA: TGTGCCACCAGTGTAGGCCCTGGAAGCAATCAGCCCCAGCATTTT.

The V call is TRBV7-2, the J call TRBJ1-4, with D uncertain. CDR3 size: 14 residues. Trimming took 0 bases from V and 3 from J, leaving 5 bases between them. In germline, CDR1 is SGHTA, CDR2 FQGNSA. The CDR3 loop is CASSLAGSNEKLFF. The CDR3 bases are TGTGCCAGCAGCTTAGCTGGGTCTAATGAAAAACTGTTTTTT.

As concerns this clonotype: This sequence may be a read error, since a much larger clone differs from it by one base. The chain recombines TRBV6-2 or TRBV6-3 with TRBJ2-7; a possible D gene is TRBD1 (6 bases). Germline values: CDR1 MNHEY, CDR2 SVGEGT. This CDR3 has 16 residues. V was pared by 2 bases and J by 0 bases, with 14 bases between. CDR3 loop: CASSYASDRLSYEQYF. The CDR3 DNA sequence: TGTGCCAGCAGTTACGCCTCGGACAGACTCTCCTACGAGCAGTACTTC.